This T cell receptor (beta chain) was sequenced in a study of blood T cell repertoires in COVID-19. Across the study: Acute-phase and convalescent COVID-19 samples originated in the United States, Italy and Spain. The cDNA or gDNA used as material had been derived from T cells, B-cell-depleted T cells, or PBMCs.

Germline trimming cut 2 bases from V and 5 bases from J; bases unmatched to any gene: 5. The CDR3 covers 16 residues. Germline V lookup: CDR1 KGHSH, CDR2 LQKENI. In the source study's methods: Counts of nucleated cells, estimated from reference gene primer amplification, were obtained. TCRdb keeps only in-frame clones here, not all; method: immunoSEQ multiplex PCR. V and J calls plus clone size are reproduced from that table; the DNA served to infer D and trimming. The sample has about 240,000 clones, roughly 80% seen once; the top ten hold around 3.5%. The source is a woman younger than 35 with acute or convalescent COVID-19. The sample consisted of peripheral blood. The chain uses TRBV18 and TRBJ1-4; 10 bases agree with TRBD1. The CDR3 loop is CASSPAPGQGNEKLFF. The CDR3 nucleotides read TGTGCCAGCTCACCAGCGCCGGGACAGGGGAATGAAAAACTGTTTTTT. The variable domain in full, with the rest retrieved from reference TRBV18 and TRBJ1-4, is NAGVMQNPRHLVRRRGQEARLRCSPMKGHSHVYWYRQLPEEGLKFMVYLQKENIIDESGMPKERFSAEFPKEGPSILRIQQVVRGDSAAYFCASSPAPGQGNEKLFFGSGTQLSVL.